This entry is about one T cell receptor (beta chain). Its antigen remains unknown. The sequence runs out 3 residues before the end of the CDR3; the remainder is reconstructed from the germline J gene. This entry comes from a study of T cells in women clearing cervical HPV infection. Background on the study: Case blood drawn at lesion detection; control blood after infection cleared. HLA type stays a possible confounder, typing being limited.

The protocol was immunoSEQ multiplex PCR, while the TCRdb copy is restricted to in-frame clones and leaves out a portion. This sample's clone table lists 30,000 to 45,000 clones. CDR1 is LNHDA, CDR2 SQIVND, per germline (reference sequence). The CDR3 length is 15 residues. The study's findings and limits: CIN3+ cases had significantly higher TCR repertoire richness than controls, but evenness did not differ.

V is TRBV19 and J is TRBJ1-2, with no clear D. The sequence came from a woman aged 18 to 75 with a cervical HPV16 infection that either progressed to CIN3+ or cleared (not recorded which). Sequenced material: blood buffy coat. CDR3 in amino acids: CASSLTSGSSYDYTF. The CDR3 DNA, read in part, is TGTGCCAGTAGTCTGACTAGCGGAAGCTCCTACGAC.